Below, 11 T cell receptor beta chains from the same sample are listed, as sequenced in a study of PD-L1 blockade in urothelial cancer. The repertoire was sequenced with immunoSEQ multiplex PCR; TCRdb's copy has only in-frame clones and lacks some. The sample lists more than 80,000 clones; about 81% were seen once. The sequencing here drew on PBMCs, taken around atezolizumab (anti-PD-L1) treatment. These receptors were obtained from a man in his sixties or seventies with urothelial cancer.

This clone was seen only once. The genes are TRBV4-1 and TRBJ2-7; 8 bases line up with TRBD1. The CDR3 consists of 15 residues. After removal of 1 base from V and 4 bases from J, the junction contained 6 bases not matched to a gene. Germline CDR1 MGHRA, CDR2 YSYEKL. This CDR3 reads CASSQGSGGMYEQYF. CDR3 DNA: TGCGCCAGCAGCCAAGGGTCAGGGGGCATGTACGAGCAGTACTTC.

The V call is TRBV7-2, the J call TRBJ2-3; TRBD2 aligns across 8 bases. The V gene end was trimmed by 1 base and the J gene end by 4 bases; junction bases not matched to a gene: 4. The CDR3 has 15 residues. Germline V gene data show CDR1 as SGHTA and CDR2 as FQGNSA. The CDR3 nucleotides are TGTGCCAGCAGCTTAGTGGCGGGAGGCCCAGATACGCAGTATTTT. Amino acid sequence: CASSLVAGGPDTQYF. The complete variable domain, with remaining parts taken from reference TRBV7-2 and TRBJ2-3, reads GAGVSQSPSNKVTEKGKDVELRCDPISGHTALYWYRQSLGQGLEFLIYFQGNSAPDKSGLPSDRFSAERTGGSVSTLTIQRTQQEDSAVYLCASSLVAGGPDTQYFGPGTRLTVL.

The chain uses TRBV5-1 and TRBJ1-3; 7 positions agree with TRBD1. In germline, CDR1 is SGHRS, CDR2 YFSETQ. The CDR3 contains 16 residues. J lost 4 bases, V lost 3 bases, and 10 bases had no gene match. The CDR3 nucleotides read TGCGCCAGCAGCTCGACAGGGCGGACAGGCGGAAACACCATATATTTT. Its translation: CASSSTGRTGGNTIYF.

V is TRBV18 and J is TRBJ2-1; 9 nucleotides agree with TRBD1. The CDR3 is made up of 15 amino acids. CDR1 is KGHSH and CDR2 is LQKENI in the germline V gene. V shed 3 bases, J shed 6 bases, and the junction held 6 bases outside the gene matches. The CDR3 DNA sequence: TGTGCCAGCTCACCGTCCGGGACAGGGACCAATGAGCAGTTCTTC. This sequence encodes CASSPSGTGTNEQFF.

The rearrangement uses TRBV18 and TRBJ2-7, with 9 bases fitting TRBD1. This CDR3 comprises 14 residues. V shed 3 bases and J 3 bases; nucleotides not matched to a gene: 3. Germline-derived CDR1 and CDR2 are KGHSH and LQKENI. The CDR3 nucleotides are TGTGCCAGCTCACCGGGACAGGGATTCTACGAGCAGTACTTC. This gives the protein CASSPGQGFYEQYF. Combining the CDR3 with reference TRBV18 and TRBJ2-7 gives the whole variable domain NAGVMQNPRHLVRRRGQEARLRCSPMKGHSHVYWYRQLPEEGLKFMVYLQKENIIDESGMPKERFSAEFPKEGPSILRIQQVVRGDSAAYFCASSPGQGFYEQYFGPGTRLTVT.

The chain is built from TRBV15 and TRBJ1-3; D is undetermined. In germline, CDR1 is LNHNV, CDR2 YYDKDF (reference sequence). V was shortened by 0 bases and J by 0 bases, with 9 bases between the two germline ends. The CDR3 extends over 16 amino acids. CDR3 sequence (DNA): TGTGCCACCAGCAGAGACGCCCTGAGCTCTGGAAACACCATATATTTT. This sequence encodes CATSRDALSSGNTIYF.

The V gene is TRBV5-1, the J gene TRBJ2-1; TRBD2 is a possible D gene (6 bases). CDR1 is SGHRS and CDR2 is YFSETQ in the germline V gene. V lost 3 bases and J lost 0, with 13 bases in between. CDR3 size: 16 residues. This CDR3 reads CASSSGERGSYNEQFF. The CDR3 region has the DNA TGCGCCAGCAGCTCGGGAGAGCGCGGCTCCTACAATGAGCAGTTCTTC.

The V call is TRBV10-3, the J call TRBJ2-3; 7 bases are shared with TRBD2. J gave up 1 base and V 10 bases, and 17 bases lay outside the gene matches. The CDR3 totals 17 residues. Germline V gene lookup returns CDR1 ENHRY and CDR2 SYGVKD. CDR3 nucleotides: TGTGCCACCTCCCGGATTGGGGGAGGGGAGGGCACAGATACGCAGTATTTT. Amino acids: CATSRIGGGEGTDTQYF.

The chain combines TRBV7-8 with TRBJ2-7, with 7 bases lining up with TRBD2. Per germline, CDR1 SGHVS and CDR2 FQNEAQ. V was pared by 2 bases and J by 7 bases, with 5 bases of the junction left unmatched. This CDR3 contains 13 residues. The CDR3 nucleotides read TGTGCCAGCAGCTTAAGGGCCGGGGGGGAGCAGTACTTC. Translated, it gives CASSLRAGGEQYF.

This chain links TRBV19 with TRBJ2-5; 8 bases line up with TRBD1. V dropped 4 bases and J dropped 4; count of bases not matched to a gene: 8. The V gene's germline CDR1 is LNHDA and CDR2 SQIVND (reference sequence). This CDR3 contains 15 residues. CDR3 in DNA: TGTGCCAGTAGTAAGAGGACAGGGACGGGAGAGACCCAGTACTTC. It translates to CASSKRTGTGETQYF.

This clone appeared once. The chain couples TRBV2 to TRBJ2-1; 10 nucleotides align to TRBD2. Per germline, CDR1 SNHLY and CDR2 FYNNEI. V dropped 6 bases and J dropped 4; count of bases not matched to a gene: 6. This CDR3 contains 15 residues. The DNA of the CDR3 is TGTGCCAGCAGGCCCGGGACTAGCGTTTACAATGAGCAGTTCTTC. Amino acid sequence: CASRPGTSVYNEQFF.